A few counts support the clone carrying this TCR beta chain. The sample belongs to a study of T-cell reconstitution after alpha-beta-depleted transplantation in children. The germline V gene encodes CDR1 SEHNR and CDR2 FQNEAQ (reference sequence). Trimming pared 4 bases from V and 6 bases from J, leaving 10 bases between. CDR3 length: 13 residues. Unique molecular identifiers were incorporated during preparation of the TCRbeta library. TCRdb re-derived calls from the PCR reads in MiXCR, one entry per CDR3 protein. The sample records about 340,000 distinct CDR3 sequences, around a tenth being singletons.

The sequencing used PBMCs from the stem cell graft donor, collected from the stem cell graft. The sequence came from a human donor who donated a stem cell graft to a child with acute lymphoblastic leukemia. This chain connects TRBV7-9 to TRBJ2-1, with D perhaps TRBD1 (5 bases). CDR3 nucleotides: TGTGCCAGCAGCTACAGGACCGGCAATGAGCAGTTCTTC. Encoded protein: CASSYRTGNEQFF.